Described below is a single T cell receptor (beta chain) sequence and its context. Clones were read by immunoSEQ multiplex PCR, and TCRdb kept only the in-frame ones, dropping some. The table shows 60,000 to 75,000 clones, with around four fifths occurring only once. This entry belongs to a study of blood T cell repertoires in COVID-19. The sequenced sample was peripheral blood. The sequence came from a human donor in a cohort sampled during active COVID-19.

In DNA form, the CDR3 reads TGTGCCAGCAGCTTAGGTAAAGGCAGGAGCACAGATACGCAGTATTTT. Translating gives CASSLGKGRSTDTQYF. V gene TRBV7-6 combines with J gene TRBJ2-3, with unresolved D. Trimming cost V 1 base and J 0 bases, with 11 bases left between them. This CDR3 has 16 amino acids. Germline values: CDR1 SGHVS, CDR2 FNYEAQ. The full variable domain, its missing parts supplied by reference TRBV7-6 and TRBJ2-3, is GAGVSQSPRYKVTKRGQDVALRCDPISGHVSLYWYRQALGQGPEFLTYFNYEAQQDKSGLPNDRFSAERPEGSISTLTIQRTEQRDSAMYRCASSLGKGRSTDTQYFGPGTRLTVL.